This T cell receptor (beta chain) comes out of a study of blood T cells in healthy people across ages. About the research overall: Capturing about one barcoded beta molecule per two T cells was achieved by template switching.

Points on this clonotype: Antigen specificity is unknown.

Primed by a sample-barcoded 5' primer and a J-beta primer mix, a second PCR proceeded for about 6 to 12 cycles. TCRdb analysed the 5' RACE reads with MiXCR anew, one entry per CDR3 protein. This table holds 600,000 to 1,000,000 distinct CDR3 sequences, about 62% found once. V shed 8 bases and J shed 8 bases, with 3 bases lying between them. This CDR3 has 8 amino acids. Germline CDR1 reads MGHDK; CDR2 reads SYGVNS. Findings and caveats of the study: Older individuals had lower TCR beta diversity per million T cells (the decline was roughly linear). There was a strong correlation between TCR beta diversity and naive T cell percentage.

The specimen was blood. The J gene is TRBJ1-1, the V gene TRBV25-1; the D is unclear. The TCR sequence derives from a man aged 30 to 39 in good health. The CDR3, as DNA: TGTGCCAGCCGGGAAGCTTTCTTT. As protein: CASREAFF.